These 13 T cell receptor beta chains were sequenced from one sample in a study of blood T cells in healthy people across ages. It was with a sample-barcoded 5' primer and a J-beta primer mix that a second PCR of about 6 to 12 cycles was run. From the 5' RACE reads, TCRdb called clonotypes with MiXCR, one entry per CDR3 protein. The data show 850,000 to 1,100,000 distinct CDR3 sequences, with 35% to 40% seen just once and 10% to 15% held by the top ten. The sequenced sample consisted of blood. Receptors were obtained from a young man in good health.

The rearrangement links TRBV11-1 to TRBJ1-2; the match to TRBD1 covers 9 bases. Per germline, CDR1 SGHAT and CDR2 FQDESV (reference sequence). J lost 8 bases, V lost 0 bases, and 7 bases had no gene match. The CDR3 sequence is 15 residues long. In DNA form, the CDR3 reads TGTGCCAGCAGCTTAGCCCGGGACAGGGTCGCCGGCTACACCTTC. This sequence encodes CASSLARDRVAGYTF.

The chain links TRBV24-1 to TRBJ1-6; D is uncertain. CDR3 length: 12 residues. V was clipped by 3 bases and J by 13 bases, with 9 bases between them. CDR1 is KGHDR and CDR2 is SFDVKD in the germline V gene. The CDR3 sequence: CATSDQDSPLHF. The CDR3 nucleotides read TGTGCCACCAGTGATCAAGACTCGCCCCTCCACTTT.

This clonotype was recorded a few times. This chain joins TRBV5-1 and TRBJ1-6; 7 bases fit TRBD1. CDR1 SGHRS and CDR2 YFSETQ come from the germline V gene. V shed 3 bases, J shed 4 bases, and the junction held 4 bases outside the gene matches. The CDR3 consists of 15 residues. The CDR3 reads CASSWADRYNSPLHF. CDR3 bases: TGCGCCAGCAGCTGGGCGGACAGGTATAATTCACCCCTCCACTTT.

The gene calls are TRBV20-1 and TRBJ1-1, with TRBD1 matching 7 bases. CDR1 is DFQATT, CDR2 SNEGSKA, per germline (reference sequence). With V trimmed by 6 bases and J by 5 bases, 15 bases remained unmatched. This CDR3 is built from 15 residues. The CDR3 spells CSARPRRQGSTEAFF. The DNA of the CDR3 is TGCAGTGCGAGACCTCGACGACAGGGTTCGACTGAAGCTTTCTTT.

The chain joins TRBV6-5 to TRBJ2-1; 9 bases line up with TRBD1. This CDR3 comprises 15 residues. In germline, CDR1 is MNHEY, CDR2 SVGAGI. The V gene end was trimmed by 3 bases and the J gene end by 7 bases; junction bases not matched to a gene: 7. CDR3: CASSYWDREGNEQFF. CDR3 in DNA: TGTGCCAGCAGTTATTGGGACAGGGAGGGTAATGAGCAGTTCTTC.

V is TRBV6-5 and J is TRBJ2-2; weak D call: TRBD2 (6 bases). The germline CDR1 and CDR2 sequences are MNHEY and SVGAGI. This CDR3 is 14 amino acids long. The ends were cut back, 5 bases at V and 2 bases at J, with 9 bases in the middle. Written as DNA, the CDR3 is TGTGCCAGCAGTGCCGGGACTAACACCGGGGAGCTGTTTTTT. It translates to CASSAGTNTGELFF.

V and J are TRBV4-2 and TRBJ1-1, with TRBD1 identical over 7 bases. The V segment lost 6 bases and the J segment 0 bases; nucleotides outside the gene matches: 7. Germline loops: CDR1 LGHNA, CDR2 YNFKEQ. The CDR3 is made up of 15 amino acids. The CDR3 is CASSQLQGMNTEAFF. The CDR3 DNA reads TGTGCCAGCAGTCAGTTACAGGGGATGAACACTGAAGCTTTCTTT.

This rearrangement joins TRBV6-6 to TRBJ2-3; 9 nucleotides line up with TRBD1. Germline V CDR1 and CDR2: MNHNY, SVGAGI (reference sequence). This CDR3 is 15 amino acids long. The V gene end was trimmed by 1 base and the J gene end by 4 bases; junction bases not matched to a gene: 3. In DNA form, the CDR3 reads TGTGCCAGCAGTTACTATACAGGGGGCGCAGATACGCAGTATTTT. Its protein product is CASSYYTGGADTQYF.

As to this clonotype: Given a much more abundant clone one base away, this may be a read error. V and J are TRBV7-2 and TRBJ1-5, with D perhaps TRBD1 (6 bases). Germline CDR1 SGHTA, CDR2 FQGNSA. This CDR3 has 13 residues. The CDR3 DNA follows: TGTGTCAGCAGCACCCGGACAGACAAGCCCCAGCATTTT. Translating it yields CVSSTRTDKPQHF. The whole variable domain, remainder taken from reference TRBV7-2 and TRBJ1-5, is GAGVSQSPSNKVTEKGKDVELRCDPISGHTALYWYRQSLGQGLEFLIYFQGNSAPDKSGLPSDRFSAERTGGSVSTLTIQRTQQEDSAVYLCVSSTRTDKPQHFGDGTRLSIL.

The chain uses TRBV6-2 or TRBV6-3 and TRBJ2-1; 11 nucleotides line up with TRBD2. The CDR3 sequence is 20 residues long. J lost 0 bases, V lost 7 bases, and 17 bases had no gene match. Per the germline V gene, CDR1 is MNHEY and CDR2 is SVGEGT. DNA for the CDR3: TGTGCCAGCACTAAAACCCTAACTAGCGGGGGATGGAGCTCCTACAATGAGCAGTTCTTC. It specifies CASTKTLTSGGWSSYNEQFF.

This clonotype was counted many times. The gene calls are TRBV20-1 and TRBJ2-1, with 14 nucleotides matching TRBD2. This CDR3 contains 15 residues. Germline lookup yields CDR1 DFQATT and CDR2 SNEGSKA (reference sequence). J gave up 7 bases and V 8 bases, and 10 bases lay outside the gene matches. CDR3 DNA sequence: TGCAGTTTGGGCCCCGGGACTAGCGGGGGAAATGAGCAGTTCTTC. It yields the protein CSLGPGTSGGNEQFF.

V and J are TRBV12-3 or TRBV12-4 and TRBJ1-6; 7 bases fit TRBD1. The length of the CDR3 is 17 residues. V trimming: 5 bases; J trimming: 5 bases; junction bases outside the gene matches: 12. This chain's CDR3 is CASSKPGQRGDNSPLHF. CDR3 DNA sequence: TGTGCCAGCAGTAAACCGGGACAGAGAGGGGATAATTCACCCCTCCACTTT.

The sample holds a few counts of this clonotype. This chain connects TRBV27 to TRBJ1-5; D remains unclear. Trimming shortened V by 10 bases and J by 0 bases, and 19 bases separated the two germline ends. The CDR3 runs to 16 residues. CDR1 is MNHEY, CDR2 SMNVEV, per germline (reference sequence). CDR3 nucleotide sequence: TGTGCCAAACCACCTCTCGGAATCGATAGCAATCAGCCCCAGCATTTT. Translating gives CAKPPLGIDSNQPQHF.